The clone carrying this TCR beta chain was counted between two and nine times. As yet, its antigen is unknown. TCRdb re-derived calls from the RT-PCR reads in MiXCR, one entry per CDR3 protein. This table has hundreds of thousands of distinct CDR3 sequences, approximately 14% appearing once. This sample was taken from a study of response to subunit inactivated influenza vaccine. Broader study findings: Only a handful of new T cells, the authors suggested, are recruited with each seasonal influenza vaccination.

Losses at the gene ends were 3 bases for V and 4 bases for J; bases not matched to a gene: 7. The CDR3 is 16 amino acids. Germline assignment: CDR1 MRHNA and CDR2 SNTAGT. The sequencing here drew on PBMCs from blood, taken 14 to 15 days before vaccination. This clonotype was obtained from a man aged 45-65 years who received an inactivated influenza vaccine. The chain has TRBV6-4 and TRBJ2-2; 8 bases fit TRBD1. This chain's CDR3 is CASSEHLTGVTGELFF. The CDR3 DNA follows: TGTGCCAGCAGTGAACACTTGACAGGGGTCACCGGGGAGCTGTTTTTT.